This T cell receptor (beta chain) came from a study of shared clonotypes between healthy human individuals. Looking at the study overall: Researchers assigned three CD4 naive, three CD4 memory, two CD8 naive and one CD8 memory plate to each donor.

This clone appeared a single time. Antigen unknown. CDR3 length: 14 amino acids. V lost 3 bases to trimming and J lost 1 base, with 10 bases between them. Germline V gene sequence: CDR1 SGHRS, CDR2 YFSETQ. Measured with immunoSEQ multiplex PCR; TCRdb has only the in-frame clones, and not every one. The data hold about 2 million clones, with roughly 96% observed a single time. Points from the study as a whole: Larger richness was generally estimated for naive than memory subsets.

This clonotype was sampled from a man aged 18-30 years in good health. Sequencing was performed on naive CD4+ T cells sorted from blood. As to subset: CD45RA+ positively selected. The J gene is TRBJ1-1, the V gene TRBV5-1; weak D call: TRBD1 (5 bases). CDR3 amino acids: CASSWTSGNTEAFF. The DNA for the CDR3 is TGCGCCAGCAGCTGGACATCGGGGAACACTGAAGCTTTCTTT.